The 23 T cell receptor beta chains below were found in one sample sequenced in a study of OX40 agonist ivuxolimab in advanced cancers. Only in-frame clones appear in the TCRdb table, and some are missing; sequencing was by immunoSEQ multiplex PCR. The sample includes fewer than 65,000 clones, roughly nine tenths of them seen just once. This sample comprised CD4+ or CD8+ T cells sorted from blood, obtained in a trial of the OX40 agonist ivuxolimab. The receptors were sampled from an adult with an advanced solid tumor such as melanoma, head and neck, liver or kidney cancer.

This clone was counted a single time. The genes are TRBV10-2 and TRBJ2-3; D may be TRBD1 or TRBD2 (6 bases each). The germline gives CDR1 WSHSY, CDR2 SAAADI. CDR3 length: 17 amino acids. The V end was cut by 3 bases, the J end by 8 bases, with 24 bases between. CDR3 sequence: CASSDGGPGESVVTQYF. The CDR3 bases are TGCGCCAGCAGTGATGGGGGGCCAGGGGAATCGGTAGTTACGCAGTATTTT.

The CDR3 DNA is TGTGCCAGCAGTCCCCACCGGGACGACACTGAAGCTTTCTTT. This translates into CASSPHRDDTEAFF. The J gene is TRBJ1-1, the V gene TRBV27; D is perhaps TRBD1 (5 bases). The CDR3 has 14 amino acids. The V end lost 5 bases, the J end lost 3 bases, and 13 bases lay between the germline ends. The germline V gene encodes CDR1 MNHEY and CDR2 SMNVEV (reference sequence).

This clone was counted only a few times. This sequence joins TRBV7-3 and TRBJ1-1, with D unresolved. CDR1 and CDR2 from the germline V gene are SGHTA and FQGTGA. The CDR3 has 14 residues. V was pared by 5 bases and J by 0 bases, with 10 bases between. In DNA, the CDR3 is TGTGCCAGCAGCCCGACGGGCATGAACACTGAAGCTTTCTTT. It yields the protein CASSPTGMNTEAFF.

The gene calls are TRBV4-2 and TRBJ2-3; 7 bases map to TRBD2. Germline CDR1 LGHNA, CDR2 YNFKEQ. With 1 base clipped from V and 4 bases from J, the junction kept 5 bases outside the gene matches. This CDR3 region has 15 residues. CDR3 region: CASSQGLAVSDTQYF. CDR3 DNA: TGTGCCAGCAGCCAAGGGCTAGCGGTATCAGATACGCAGTATTTT.

The chain employs TRBV4-1 and TRBJ1-2; 7 positions match TRBD1. Per the germline V gene, CDR1 is MGHRA and CDR2 is YSYEKL. V trimming: 3 bases; J trimming: 1 base; junction bases outside the gene matches: 2. This CDR3 contains 14 residues. CDR3 nucleotides: TGCGCCAGCAGCCAGGACAGGATTAACTATGGCTACACCTTC. It translates to CASSQDRINYGYTF.

This clone has only one observation. V and J are TRBV5-1 and TRBJ1-1; TRBD1 matches 8 bases. Germline values: CDR1 SGHRS, CDR2 YFSETQ. The CDR3 loop spans 14 amino acids. The V gene end was trimmed by 3 bases and the J gene end by 6 bases; junction bases not matched to a gene: 7. In DNA, the CDR3 is TGCGCCAGCAGCTATCAGGGGGCGCTTGCTGAAGCTTTCTTT. Its protein is CASSYQGALAEAFF. Full variable domain (remainder filled in from reference TRBV5-1 and TRBJ1-1): KAGVTQTPRYLIKTRGQQVTLSCSPISGHRSVSWYQQTPGQGLQFLFEYFSETQRNKGNFPGRFSGRQFSNSRSEMNVSTLELGDSALYLCASSYQGALAEAFFGQGTRLTVV.

The chain employs TRBV28 and TRBJ2-5; no firm D call. The germline V gene has CDR1 MDHEN and CDR2 SYDVKM. With 3 bases removed from V and 1 base from J, the gap between germline ends came to 9 bases. The CDR3 length is 14 residues. CDR3 nucleotides: TGTGCCAGCAGTTTTCGGATGACCCAAGAGACCCAGTACTTC. Residues: CASSFRMTQETQYF.

The chain has TRBV28 and TRBJ2-7; 7 bases fit TRBD2. This CDR3 has 14 residues. CDR1 and CDR2 from the germline V gene are MDHEN and SYDVKM. V shed 7 bases, J shed 2 bases, and the junction held 8 bases outside the gene matches. The CDR3 is CASKKLAGPYEQYF. The CDR3 DNA reads TGTGCCAGCAAAAAATTAGCGGGTCCCTACGAGCAGTACTTC.

The rearrangement uses TRBV5-4 and TRBJ2-4; 7 bases are shared with TRBD2. The germline V gene has CDR1 SGHNT and CDR2 YYREEE (reference sequence). Losses at the gene ends were 1 base for V and 8 bases for J; bases not matched to a gene: 9. The CDR3 covers 15 residues. The CDR3: CASSLRGGSSYIQYF. DNA of the CDR3: TGTGCCAGCAGCTTGCGAGGCGGGAGTTCATACATTCAGTACTTC.

The chain combines TRBV6-5 with TRBJ2-3; tentatively, D is TRBD1 or TRBD2 (5 bases each). The V gene's germline CDR1 is MNHEY and CDR2 SVGAGI. The V and J ends lost 2 bases and 2 bases respectively, with 11 bases between them. The CDR3 is 15 residues long. CDR3: CASSYRDLLTDTQYF. The CDR3 bases are TGTGCCAGCAGTTACCGGGACCTACTCACAGATACGCAGTATTTT.

The rearrangement joins TRBV4-2 to TRBJ1-1; unclear D gene. V was clipped by 1 base and J by 4 bases, with 13 bases between them. CDR3 length: 15 residues. Germline assignment: CDR1 LGHNA and CDR2 YNFKEQ. Here the CDR3 DNA reads TGTGCCAGCAGCCAAGTTTCTCGATATATCACTGAAGCTTTCTTT. It translates to CASSQVSRYITEAFF.

The chain carries TRBV2 and TRBJ2-7; TRBD2 matches 7 bases. Losses at the gene ends were 7 bases for V and 4 bases for J; bases not matched to a gene: 7. The CDR3 consists of 13 residues. Germline-derived CDR1 and CDR2 are SNHLY and FYNNEI. CDR3 loop: CASKPREGYEQYF. In nucleotides, the CDR3 is TGTGCCAGCAAGCCCAGGGAGGGGTACGAGCAGTACTTC.

The chain's CDR3 is CASSPPNGWAPSSYNEQFF. The DNA of the CDR3 is TGTGCCAGCAGCCCTCCCAACGGGTGGGCTCCTAGCTCCTACAATGAGCAGTTCTTC. The rearrangement uses TRBV5-8 and TRBJ2-1; D is unresolved. Germline-derived CDR1 and CDR2 are SGHTS and YDEGEE. This CDR3 is 19 amino acids long. V was shortened by 4 bases and J by 0 bases, with 23 bases between the two germline ends.

This clone was detected a few times. The chain combines TRBV12-5 with TRBJ2-5, with D perhaps given as TRBD1 or TRBD2 (5 bases each). Trimming left V 0 bases short and J 2 bases short, with 19 bases between. The germline gives CDR1 LGHNT, CDR2 FRNRAP. The CDR3 loop spans 18 amino acids. In nucleotides, the CDR3 is TGTGCTAGTGGTTTGGTACGGGTGGGGCTAGAGGGGCAAGAGACCCAGTACTTC. Its protein is CASGLVRVGLEGQETQYF.

The chain recombines TRBV18 with TRBJ1-1; D not certain. The CDR3 is 15 residues long. The germline CDR1 and CDR2 sequences are KGHSH and LQKENI. Trimming shortened V by 1 base and J by 7 bases, and 16 bases separated the two germline ends. CDR3 in amino acids: CASSPRGVVLGEAFF. CDR3 sequence (DNA): TGTGCCAGCTCACCACGCGGGGTTGTGTTGGGTGAAGCTTTCTTT.

V and J are TRBV19 and TRBJ2-2, with TRBD1 identical over 8 bases. With 6 bases clipped from V and 5 bases from J, the junction kept 5 bases outside the gene matches. CDR1 and CDR2 (germline): LNHDA, SQIVND (reference sequence). This CDR3 has 14 residues. CDR3 sequence (DNA): TGTGCCAGTAGGGACAGGGCAGGTACCGGGGAGCTGTTTTTT. Its protein is CASRDRAGTGELFF.

V gene TRBV5-1 combines with J gene TRBJ2-5; D unresolved. The length of the CDR3 is 16 residues. Looked up from germline, CDR1 is SGHRS and CDR2 is YFSETQ. V was trimmed by 3 bases and J by 0 bases, leaving 15 bases between them. CDR3 bases: TGCGCCAGCAGCTATGGGCAGGCGGAGAACCAAGAGACCCAGTACTTC. Its translation is CASSYGQAENQETQYF.

The chain employs TRBV10-1 and TRBJ2-5; unclear D gene. Trimming removed 0 bases from V and 0 bases from J, with 5 bases in between. The V gene's germline CDR1 is WNHNN and CDR2 SYGVQD (reference sequence). This CDR3 has 14 amino acids. The CDR3 DNA sequence: TGCGCCAGCAGTGAGTCCCGGGACCAAGAGACCCAGTACTTC. The encoded protein is CASSESRDQETQYF.

J is TRBJ2-2 and V is TRBV11-2; 8 nucleotides line up with TRBD1. V lost 5 bases to trimming and J lost 1 base; unmatched junction nucleotides: 3. The CDR3 is 15 residues long. CDR1 and CDR2 from the germline V gene are SGHAT and FQNNGV. CDR3 DNA sequence: TGTGCCAGCAGCCCCGGGACAGGGAACACCGGGGAGCTGTTTTTT. Translated: CASSPGTGNTGELFF.

V and J are TRBV19 and TRBJ2-5; the D gene is possibly TRBD2 (6 bases). This CDR3 region has 16 residues. The V gene lost 7 bases and the J gene lost 3 bases, with 21 bases spanning the gap. The germline V gene encodes CDR1 LNHDA and CDR2 SQIVND (reference sequence). CDR3 protein: CASKRVGRALEETQYF. The CDR3 DNA sequence: TGTGCCAGTAAGCGGGTAGGCCGGGCCCTCGAAGAGACCCAGTACTTC.

The chain recombines TRBV5-5 with TRBJ2-2; no reliable D call. Trimming took 1 base from V and 0 from J, leaving 10 bases between them. The V gene's germline CDR1 is SGHKS and CDR2 YYEKEE (reference sequence). CDR3 size: 16 residues. The CDR3 loop reads CASSLRVRANTGELFF. The CDR3 DNA sequence: TGTGCCAGCAGCTTGCGGGTTCGGGCGAACACCGGGGAGCTGTTTTTT.

The CDR3 region has the DNA TGTGCCAGCAGTTTCCAGGGGACTGAAGCTTTCTTT. Its translation is CASSFQGTEAFF. The chain carries TRBV6-5 and TRBJ1-1; perhaps TRBD1 as D (6 bases). V lost 4 bases to trimming and J lost 5 bases, with 8 bases between them. This CDR3 contains 12 residues. CDR1 is MNHEY, CDR2 SVGAGI, per germline.

The CDR3 protein is CASSFATIGGDTQYF. Written as DNA, the CDR3 is TGTGCCAGCAGTTTCGCAACCATCGGGGGAGATACGCAGTATTTT. The chain has TRBV27 and TRBJ2-3, with D possibly matching TRBD2 (6 bases). V dropped 3 bases and J dropped 5 bases, with 15 bases sitting between them. Germline lookup yields CDR1 MNHEY and CDR2 SMNVEV (reference sequence). This CDR3 comprises 15 residues.